This T cell receptor beta chain came from a study of CD8 T cells in ankylosing spondylitis. The germline CDR1 and CDR2 sequences are SGHRS and YFSETQ. This CDR3 spans 17 amino acids. V was shortened by 3 bases and J by 0 bases, with 16 bases between the two germline ends. Study observations and caveats: The authors reported significant enrichment of disease-linked clones in matched ankylosing spondylitis synovial fluid. The authors found the disease-linked clones to be CD8+ and relatively rare in peripheral blood. In ankylosing spondylitis blood, a motif of 7 to 9 highly homologous TCR beta variants appeared characteristic.

This clonotype was detected ten times or more. Its antigen remains unknown. In making TCR beta libraries, quantitative 5'-RACE with molecular barcodes was used. TCRdb re-called the 5' RACE reads with MiXCR, one entry per CDR3 protein. Counted here are 500,000 to 650,000 distinct CDR3 sequences, approximately 5% occurring once; the ten biggest clones make up around 3.5%. The receptor comes from a male donor with ankylosing spondylitis. The sample was blood, either unsorted or a sorted T cell fraction (not recorded which). J is TRBJ2-1 and V is TRBV5-1; TRBD1 might be the D (6 bases). The DNA of the CDR3 is TGCGCCAGCAGCTCCGATCCGGGACACTCCTCCTACAATGAGCAGTTCTTC. The encoded protein is CASSSDPGHSSYNEQFF.